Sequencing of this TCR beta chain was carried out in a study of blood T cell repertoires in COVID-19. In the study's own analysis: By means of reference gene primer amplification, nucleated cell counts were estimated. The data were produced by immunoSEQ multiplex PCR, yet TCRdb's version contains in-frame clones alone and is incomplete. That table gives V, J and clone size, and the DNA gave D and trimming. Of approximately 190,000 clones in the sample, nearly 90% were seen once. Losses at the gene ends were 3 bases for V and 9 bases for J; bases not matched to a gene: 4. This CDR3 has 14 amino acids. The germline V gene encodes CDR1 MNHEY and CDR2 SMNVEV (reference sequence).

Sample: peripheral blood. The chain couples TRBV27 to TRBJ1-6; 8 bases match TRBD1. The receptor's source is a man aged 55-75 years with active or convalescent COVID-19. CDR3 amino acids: CASSLTGVRSPLHF. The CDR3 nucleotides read TGTGCCAGCAGTTTGACAGGGGTTCGTTCACCCCTCCACTTT.